One T cell receptor beta chain is described in this entry. The CDR3 consists of 12 residues. The V gene end was trimmed by 6 bases and the J gene end by 7 bases; junction bases not matched to a gene: 2. The germline V gene has CDR1 LNHDA and CDR2 SQIVND (reference sequence). The data were taken from a study of blood T cell repertoires in COVID-19. On the study more broadly: Material from acute and convalescent COVID-19 was sourced from the United States, Italy and Spain.

Produced via immunoSEQ multiplex PCR; TCRdb's table is partial and in-frame only. The repertoire holds about 50,000 clones, with 75% to 90% as singletons. This sequence joins TRBV19 and TRBJ2-1; 8 positions agree with TRBD1. The source of this sequence is a man aged 55 to 70 with acute or convalescent COVID-19. Sample: peripheral blood. This CDR3 reads CASRDRGNEQFF. DNA of the CDR3: TGTGCCAGTAGAGACAGGGGAAATGAGCAGTTCTTC. The variable domain in full, with the rest retrieved from reference TRBV19 and TRBJ2-1, is DGGITQSPKYLFRKEGQNVTLSCEQNLNHDAMYWYRQDPGQGLRLIYYSQIVNDFQKGDIAEGYSVSREKKESFPLTVTSAQKNPTAFYLCASRDRGNEQFFGPGTRLTVL.